This passage covers 13 T cell receptor beta chains from one sample sequenced in a study of blood T cell repertoires in COVID-19. Measured with immunoSEQ multiplex PCR; TCRdb has only the in-frame clones, and not every one. This sample yields fewer than 200,000 clones, of which 80% to 90% are seen a single time; more than 7.5% belongs to the top ten. Sequencing was carried out using peripheral blood. Receptors were obtained from a man aged 35 to 55 who had recovered from COVID-19.

The chain links TRBV19 to TRBJ1-5, with D unclear. From germline, CDR1 is LNHDA and CDR2 SQIVND (reference sequence). Trimming took off 10 bases at V and 0 bases at J, with 13 bases between the two ends. The CDR3 sequence is 14 residues long. The CDR3 is CATKRVASNQPQHF. The CDR3 DNA reads TGTGCCACCAAGAGGGTGGCTAGCAATCAGCCCCAGCATTTT. The full variable domain, completed using reference TRBV19 and TRBJ1-5, is DGGITQSPKYLFRKEGQNVTLSCEQNLNHDAMYWYRQDPGQGLRLIYYSQIVNDFQKGDIAEGYSVSREKKESFPLTVTSAQKNPTAFYLCATKRVASNQPQHFGDGTRLSIL.

The chain carries TRBV4-1 and TRBJ1-1, with a tentative D call TRBD1 (6 bases). The CDR3 is made up of 16 amino acids. With 4 bases removed from V and 10 bases from J, the gap between germline ends came to 25 bases. From germline, CDR1 is MGHRA and CDR2 YSYEKL. This CDR3 reads CASSPREPGDVLGAFF. CDR3 sequence (DNA): TGCGCCAGCAGCCCCAGAGAGCCAGGGGATGTTTTGGGAGCTTTCTTT.

The rearrangement links TRBV12-3 or TRBV12-4 to TRBJ2-5, with TRBD1 matching over 9 bases. V lost 11 bases and J lost 2; bases outside the gene matches: 3. The CDR3 contains 12 residues. The CDR3 is CAVGTGQETQYF. CDR3 nucleotides: TGTGCCGTGGGGACAGGGCAAGAGACCCAGTACTTC.

The rearrangement joins TRBV11-3 to TRBJ1-5; TRBD1 is a possible D gene (5 bases). The CDR3 covers 18 residues. V shed 4 bases and J shed 2 bases, with 21 bases lying between them. The germline CDR1 and CDR2 sequences are SGHNT and YENEEA. The CDR3 reads CASSWDSPNSKGNQPQHF. The CDR3 region has the DNA TGTGCCAGCAGCTGGGACTCACCCAATTCAAAGGGCAATCAGCCCCAGCATTTT.

V and J are TRBV5-1 and TRBJ1-2, with a weak D call TRBD1 (6 bases). From germline, CDR1 is SGHRS and CDR2 YFSETQ. The V end lost 1 base, the J end lost 8 bases, and 12 bases lay between the germline ends. The CDR3 consists of 13 residues. The CDR3 DNA reads TGCGCCAGCAGCTTGACAGGGATCCACGGCTACACCTTC. It translates to CASSLTGIHGYTF.

The V call is TRBV3-1 (or the pseudogene TRBV3-2), the J call TRBJ2-2; no reliable D call. The V end lost 5 bases, the J end lost 8 bases, and 6 bases lay between the germline ends. Germline V CDR1 and CDR2: LGHDT, YNNKEL (reference sequence). CDR3 length: 11 amino acids. The CDR3 loop reads CASSTTGELFF. For the CDR3, the DNA is TGTGCCAGCAGCACGACAGGGGAGCTGTTTTTT.

The chain employs TRBV23-1 and TRBJ2-7, with TRBD2 matching 12 bases. TRBV23-1 counts as an open reading frame of uncertain function. The CDR3 length is 17 residues. J gave up 5 bases and V 1 base, and 9 bases lay outside the gene matches. CDR3 region: CASSQWPSGRADHEQYF. CDR3 nucleotides: TGCGCCAGCAGTCAATGGCCTAGCGGGAGGGCGGACCACGAGCAGTACTTC.

This chain joins TRBV4-1 and TRBJ2-6; 8 bases are a match to TRBD2. Germline V gene lookup returns CDR1 MGHRA and CDR2 YSYEKL. The trim removed 0 bases at V and 0 bases at J, leaving 4 bases unmatched. CDR3 length equals 18 residues. This CDR3 is CASSQDFGGASGANVLTF. The CDR3 region has the DNA TGCGCCAGCAGCCAAGATTTCGGGGGGGCCTCTGGGGCCAACGTCCTGACTTTC.

The V and J genes are TRBV10-3 and TRBJ2-3, with 12 nucleotides matching TRBD2. CDR3 length equals 17 residues. The germline CDR1 and CDR2 sequences are ENHRY and SYGVKD. V lost 2 bases to trimming and J lost 5 bases; unmatched junction nucleotides: 8. CDR3 region: CAISEGRPGLAGDTQYF. In nucleotides, the CDR3 is TGTGCCATCAGTGAGGGTCGCCCGGGACTAGCGGGAGATACGCAGTATTTT.

The V gene is TRBV7-8, the J gene TRBJ1-4; 10 nucleotides match TRBD1. The germline V gene has CDR1 SGHVS and CDR2 FQNEAQ. J lost 3 bases, V lost 5 bases, and 0 bases had no gene match. The CDR3 loop spans 14 amino acids. The CDR3 nucleotides read TGTGCCAGCAGCGGGACAGGGGCTAATGAAAAACTGTTTTTT. It specifies CASSGTGANEKLFF.

This clone was observed once. The genes are TRBV30 and TRBJ2-5; 7 bases are shared with TRBD2. Germline CDR1 is GTSNPN and CDR2 is SVGIG (reference sequence). The CDR3 totals 12 residues. For the CDR3, the DNA is TGTGCTCTGGGGGGGTCCCAAGAGACCCAGTACTTC. Amino acids: CALGGSQETQYF. Full variable domain (remainder filled in from reference TRBV30 and TRBJ2-5): SQTIHQWPATLVQPVGSPLSLECTVEGTSNPNLYWYRQAAGRGLQLLFYSVGIGQISSEVPQNLSASRPQDRQFILSSKKLLLSDSGFYLCALGGSQETQYFGPGTRLLVL.

The J gene is TRBJ2-1, the V gene TRBV6-4; 9 bases fit TRBD2. The germline V gene has CDR1 MRHNA and CDR2 SNTAGT. The V and J ends lost 3 bases and 10 bases, in that order; junction bases with no gene match: 10. CDR3 length: 15 residues. The chain's CDR3 is CASSEMGSGGDEQFF. DNA for the CDR3: TGTGCCAGCAGTGAGATGGGTAGCGGGGGTGACGAGCAGTTCTTC.

This clone has a handful of counts. The rearrangement links TRBV4-3 to TRBJ2-3; the match to TRBD2 covers 9 bases. V lost 1 base, J lost 2 bases, and 4 bases stayed unmatched. CDR1 is LGHNA and CDR2 is YSLEER in the germline V gene. This CDR3 is built from 16 residues. This CDR3 reads CASSQGSSGITDTQYF. CDR3 DNA sequence: TGCGCCAGCAGCCAAGGTTCTAGCGGGATCACAGATACGCAGTATTTT.